The 15 T cell receptor beta chains below come from one sample, sequenced in a study of beta chain features in type 1 diabetes. As every portion of the isolated RNA was reverse transcribed, the sequencing read expressed TCRB transcripts. Only in-frame clones appear in the TCRdb table, and some are missing; sequencing was by immunoSEQ multiplex PCR. Altogether approximately 380,000 clones are present, roughly 16% being singletons, with the ten largest covering around 0.02%. Source material: naive CD4+ T cells from blood. These receptors all stem from a woman younger than 30 in good health.

This clone was seen a handful of times. The rearrangement joins TRBV10-3 to TRBJ2-5, with a tentative D call TRBD2 (5 bases). The germline gives CDR1 ENHRY, CDR2 SYGVKD. Trimming removed 0 bases at V and 4 bases at J, with 12 bases between. The CDR3 covers 15 residues. Here the CDR3 DNA reads TGTGCCATCAGTGAGTCGGAGGCGACGGGAGAGACCCAGTACTTC. Translating it yields CAISESEATGETQYF.

In its sample, this clone was seen a few times. The chain has TRBV27 and TRBJ1-2; TRBD1 aligns across 7 bases. Trimming removed 2 bases from V and 4 bases from J; junction bases left unmatched: 7. The CDR3 sequence is 15 residues long. Germline CDR1 MNHEY, CDR2 SMNVEV (reference sequence). CDR3 loop: CASSLDRELPYGYTF. The CDR3 DNA is TGTGCCAGCAGTTTAGACAGGGAGTTACCCTATGGCTACACCTTC.

The rearrangement joins TRBV6-5 to TRBJ2-7, with 7 positions matching TRBD1. The CDR3 is made up of 13 amino acids. Germline CDR1 and CDR2: MNHEY and SVGAGI. Germline trimming cut 6 bases from V and 12 bases from J; bases unmatched to any gene: 14. DNA for the CDR3: TGTGCCAGCAGAGCTTCTTCAGACAGGGATACGTACTTC. Translation: CASRASSDRDTYF.

This clone was observed a few times. The V call is TRBV7-9, the J call TRBJ1-4; weak D call: TRBD1 (5 bases). V was clipped by 5 bases and J by 5 bases, with 12 bases between them. Germline CDR1 is SEHNR and CDR2 is FQNEAQ (reference sequence). The CDR3 sequence is 14 residues long. Here the CDR3 reads CASSVPGGNEKLFF. CDR3 DNA: TGTGCCAGCAGCGTGCCGGGGGGGAATGAAAAACTGTTTTTT.

With regard to this clone: Other DNA sequences in this sample translate to the same CDR3. V and J are TRBV30 and TRBJ1-5; 7 bases are shared with TRBD1. The junction had 8 bases not matched to a gene; V was cut back by 5 bases and J by 4 bases. Germline V lookup: CDR1 GTSNPN, CDR2 SVGIG (reference sequence). The CDR3 runs to 14 residues. The CDR3 loop is CAWSRQGGNQPQHF. CDR3 in DNA: TGTGCCTGGTCGAGACAGGGTGGTAATCAGCCCCAGCATTTT.

This chain connects TRBV18 to TRBJ2-7; 12 bases map to TRBD2. The V and J ends lost 4 bases and 0 bases, in that order; junction bases with no gene match: 1. This CDR3 is 15 amino acids long. Per germline, CDR1 KGHSH and CDR2 LQKENI. CDR3 DNA: TGTGCCAGCTCACAGACTAGCGGGGGCTCCTACGAGCAGTACTTC. Translation: CASSQTSGGSYEQYF.

The chain recombines TRBV30 with TRBJ1-1; D gene uncertain. The CDR3 spans 14 residues. The germline V gene has CDR1 GTSNPN and CDR2 SVGIG (reference sequence). V dropped 1 base and J dropped 1 base, with 10 bases sitting between them. The CDR3 loop reads CAWSGHARNTEAFF. In nucleotides, the CDR3 is TGTGCCTGGAGTGGGCACGCCCGGAACACTGAAGCTTTCTTT.

The chain recombines TRBV28 with TRBJ2-7; TRBD2 agrees at 9 bases. Germline assignment: CDR1 MDHEN and CDR2 SYDVKM. J was trimmed by 5 bases and V by 5 bases; bases with no gene match: 10. This CDR3 has 15 amino acids. Written as DNA, the CDR3 is TGTGCCAGCAGTCCAAATAGCGGGAGCTTTAACGAGCAGTACTTC. Protein: CASSPNSGSFNEQYF. Full variable domain (remainder filled in from reference TRBV28 and TRBJ2-7): DVKVTQSSRYLVKRTGEKVFLECVQDMDHENMFWYRQDPGLGLRLIYFSYDVKMKEKGDIPEGYSVSREKKERFSLILESASTNQTSMYLCASSPNSGSFNEQYFGPGTRLTVT.

This clone turned up a few times. V gene TRBV9 combines with J gene TRBJ2-1; 9 bases agree with TRBD1. The CDR3 sequence is 17 residues long. Per germline, CDR1 SGDLS and CDR2 YYNGEE. V lost 4 bases to trimming and J lost 6 bases; unmatched junction nucleotides: 14. The DNA for the CDR3 is TGTGCCAGCAGCCGACTTTCCAGGACAGGGGCAAGCAATGAGCAGTTCTTC. Amino acid sequence: CASSRLSRTGASNEQFF. Based on the CDR3 plus reference TRBV9 and TRBJ2-1, the full variable domain is DSGVTQTPKHLITATGQRVTLRCSPRSGDLSVYWYQQSLDQGLQFLIQYYNGEERAKGNILERFSAQQFPDLHSELNLSSLELGDSALYFCASSRLSRTGASNEQFFGPGTRLTVL.

The genes are TRBV2 and TRBJ2-5, with TRBD2 matching 13 bases. CDR3 length: 15 residues. Germline V gene sequence: CDR1 SNHLY, CDR2 FYNNEI. The trim removed 4 bases at V and 4 bases at J, leaving 3 bases unmatched. CDR3 sequence reads: CASSAGLAGPETQYF. The CDR3 DNA sequence: TGTGCCAGCAGTGCGGGACTAGCGGGACCAGAGACCCAGTACTTC.

The chain joins TRBV5-6 to TRBJ1-5; D is ambiguous. Deletions cut 3 bases from V and 3 bases from J, with 7 bases between. The CDR3 sequence is 13 residues long. Germline values: CDR1 SGHDT, CDR2 YYEEEE. Here the CDR3 DNA reads TGTGCCAGCAGCTCCAAAAACAATCAGCCCCAGCATTTT. Translating it yields CASSSKNNQPQHF.

There are a few counts of this clone. This chain connects TRBV4-2 to TRBJ2-1, with TRBD1 matching over 8 bases. The ends lost 6 bases at V and 10 bases at J; junction bases unmatched: 17. From germline, CDR1 is LGHNA and CDR2 YNFKEQ. This CDR3 spans 16 amino acids. CDR3 sequence reads: CASRGSLGDRNSEQFF. CDR3 bases: TGTGCCAGCAGGGGGTCCTTAGGGGACAGGAATTCAGAGCAGTTCTTC.

The sample holds a few counts of this clone. CDR3 nucleotide sequence: TGCGCCAGCAGCCAGACGGGACTAGCGGGAAACGAGCAGTACTTC. It specifies CASSQTGLAGNEQYF. The chain carries TRBV4-1 and TRBJ2-7, with 13 bases identical to TRBD2. The CDR3 runs 15 residues. Germline V gene data show CDR1 as MGHRA and CDR2 as YSYEKL. V shed 3 bases and J 5 bases; nucleotides not matched to a gene: 4.

The gene calls are TRBV29-1 and TRBJ2-4; a weak D match, TRBD2 (7 bases). CDR3 length equals 15 residues. The V gene lost 0 bases and the J gene lost 7 bases, with 16 bases spanning the gap. The germline V gene has CDR1 SQVTM and CDR2 ANQGSEA. The DNA of the CDR3 is TGCAGCGTTGAAGACCCACTAGGGGGGGTGAACATTCAGTACTTC. Translating it yields CSVEDPLGGVNIQYF.

Only a few counts were recorded for this clone. V gene TRBV7-2 combines with J gene TRBJ2-3; 7 positions match TRBD2. The germline V gene encodes CDR1 SGHTA and CDR2 FQGNSA. CDR3 size: 12 residues. Trimming cost V 5 bases and J 6 bases; bases outside gene matches: 2. CDR3 sequence (DNA): TGTGCCAGCAGCCGTAGCGGGGATACGCAGTATTTT. Protein product: CASSRSGDTQYF. Together with reference TRBV7-2 and TRBJ2-3, the CDR3 gives the full variable domain: GAGVSQSPSNKVTEKGKDVELRCDPISGHTALYWYRQSLGQGLEFLIYFQGNSAPDKSGLPSDRFSAERTGGSVSTLTIQRTQQEDSAVYLCASSRSGDTQYFGPGTRLTVL.